What follows is one T cell receptor (beta chain) and its context. Its antigen is still unknown. Unique molecular identifiers were carried by the TCR beta cDNA libraries. TCRdb reanalysed the PCR reads using MiXCR and keeps one entry per CDR3 protein. This sample has a few hundred thousand distinct CDR3 sequences, with 40% to 55% found just once. This record comes from a study of post-analysis software for immune sequencing data. Points from the study as a whole: Controls showed lower frequencies than patients for five or six TRBV segments, and TRBV5-6, TRBV5-1 and TRBV20-1 were among these.

The CDR3 totals 15 residues. CDR1 is SGHTA and CDR2 is FQGNSA in the germline V gene. Trimming stripped 1 base from V and 3 bases from J, with 11 bases between. The sequencing sample was made of blood. The sequence came from a girl aged 5-17 years with multiple sclerosis. The chain combines TRBV7-2 with TRBJ2-3; D unclear. For the CDR3, the DNA is TGTGCCAGCAGCTTAGGACTTGGGGAAACAGATACGCAGTATTTT. Amino acids: CASSLGLGETDTQYF.